These T cell receptor beta chains were read from a single sample in a study of T cells in Graves' hyperthyroidism and ophthalmopathy. TCRdb fed the multiplex PCR reads into MiXCR, producing one record per CDR3 protein. The repertoire holds roughly 330,000 distinct CDR3 sequences, about 15% seen once, with approximately 31% in the top ten. The specimen was blood. The receptors were gathered from a man younger than 45 with Graves' hyperthyroidism. Each CDR3 is given with its conserved first and last residue. Fields, in order: clone size, J gene, D gene, V gene, CDR3 protein, CDR3 DNA. A D gene is named only where the DNA matches it firmly. Clone size is shown for a subset of rows, as once, few, many or a class of expanded clone.

few	TRBJ2-1	.	TRBV7-9	CASSLGGIGPIEDLSEQFF	TGTGCCAGCAGCTTAGGAGGTATCGGGCCGATCGAGGACCTAAGTGAGCAGTTCTTC
medium-sized	TRBJ2-7	.	TRBV20-1	CSAAQQSYEQYF	TGCAGTGCTGCTCAACAATCCTACGAGCAGTACTTC
few	TRBJ1-1	TRBD1	TRBV27	CASRPRTGGGRRAFF	TGTGCCAGCAGGCCGCGGACAGGGGGCGGTAGGAGGGCTTTCTTT
many	TRBJ1-1	.	TRBV18	CASSLLRANTEAFF	TGTGCCAGCTCATTACTCAGGGCGAACACTGAAGCTTTCTTT
many	TRBJ2-7	.	TRBV11-2	CASSSSYPRYEQYF	TGTGCCAGCAGCTCCTCGTATCCCCGCTACGAGCAGTACTTC
.	TRBJ1-4	.	TRBV14	CASSPNKEKLFF	TGTGCCAGCAGCCCGAACAAGGAAAAACTGTTTTTT
many	TRBJ2-7	TRBD2	TRBV6-6	CASSYYRAGGYEQYF	TGTGCCAGCAGTTACTACCGAGCGGGAGGCTACGAGCAGTACTTC
many	TRBJ1-5	.	TRBV4-1	CASSQLQGANQPQHF	TGCGCCAGCAGCCAGCTACAGGGAGCGAATCAGCCCCAGCATTTT
many	TRBJ2-3	.	TRBV2	CASTGGGSVLGTDTQYF	TGTGCCAGCACCGGAGGGGGTTCGGTACTCGGCACAGATACGCAGTATTTT
few	TRBJ2-2	.	TRBV20-1	CSAIGQNTGELFF	TGCAGTGCTATAGGACAGAACACCGGGGAGCTGTTTTTT